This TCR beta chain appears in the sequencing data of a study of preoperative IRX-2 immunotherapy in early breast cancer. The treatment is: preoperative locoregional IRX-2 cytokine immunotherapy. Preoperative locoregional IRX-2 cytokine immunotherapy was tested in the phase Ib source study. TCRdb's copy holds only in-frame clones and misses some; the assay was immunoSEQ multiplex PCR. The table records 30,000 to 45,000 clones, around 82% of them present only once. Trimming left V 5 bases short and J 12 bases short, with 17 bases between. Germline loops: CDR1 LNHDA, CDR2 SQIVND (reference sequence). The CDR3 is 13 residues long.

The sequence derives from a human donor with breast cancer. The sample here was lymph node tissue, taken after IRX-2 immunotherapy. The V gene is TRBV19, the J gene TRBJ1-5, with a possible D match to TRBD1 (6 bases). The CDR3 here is CASSFIPTGFQHF. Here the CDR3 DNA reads TGTGCCAGTAGTTTCATACCGACAGGTTTCCAGCATTTT.